Listed here are 19 T cell receptor beta chains from one sample, sequenced in a study of memory CD4+ T cells and cytomegalovirus serostatus. Sequencing used immunoSEQ multiplex PCR; TCRdb keeps in-frame clones, though not all of them. The data show roughly 50,000 clones, over 75% seen once. The sort gate was single viable CD3+CD4+CD8-CD45RO+ cells for memory CD4+ T cells. Material: memory CD4+ T cells from blood. These receptors were taken from an adult in good health and CMV-seronegative.

The chain recombines TRBV19 with TRBJ2-1; D is ambiguous. The V end was cut by 5 bases, the J end by 3 bases, with 11 bases between. The CDR3 covers 14 residues. In germline, CDR1 is LNHDA, CDR2 SQIVND (reference sequence). In nucleotides, the CDR3 is TGTGCCAGTAGTGGGTCGGCCAGCTACAATGAGCAGTTCTTC. Protein product: CASSGSASYNEQFF.

This clone came up a few times. The rearrangement joins TRBV4-1 to TRBJ1-3; no reliable D call. V lost 4 bases and J lost 3, with 10 bases in between. Per the germline V gene, CDR1 is MGHRA and CDR2 is YSYEKL. This CDR3 comprises 14 residues. The CDR3 bases are TGCGCCAGCAGCCCGCGAAACGATGGAAACACCATATATTTT. This sequence encodes CASSPRNDGNTIYF.

The rearrangement joins TRBV5-1 to TRBJ2-2; D is undetermined. V lost 1 base and J lost 7, with 14 bases in between. The CDR3 sequence is 15 residues long. Germline V gene sequence: CDR1 SGHRS, CDR2 YFSETQ. The CDR3 DNA follows: TGCGCCAGCAGCTTGCCCGACCTCGGTGGCGGGGAGCTGTTTTTT. Translated: CASSLPDLGGGELFF.

In this sample, this clone turned up once. The chain has TRBV28 and TRBJ2-3; D is unclear. Trimming stripped 5 bases from V and 8 bases from J, with 8 bases between. This CDR3 contains 11 residues. CDR1 MDHEN and CDR2 SYDVKM come from the germline V gene. The CDR3 here is CASSRARTQYF. The CDR3 nucleotides read TGTGCCAGCAGTAGGGCCCGTACGCAGTATTTT.

The V call is TRBV28, the J call TRBJ1-5, with no clear D. The CDR3 extends over 16 amino acids. Germline V gene data show CDR1 as MDHEN and CDR2 as SYDVKM. Trimming left V 3 bases short and J 0 bases short, with 12 bases between. The CDR3 DNA sequence: TGTGCCAGCAGTTTGGTGACGGTGGATAGCAATCAGCCCCAGCATTTT. This translates into CASSLVTVDSNQPQHF.

This sequence joins TRBV5-6 and TRBJ1-1; D remains ambiguous. Germline V gene sequence: CDR1 SGHDT, CDR2 YYEEEE. V dropped 4 bases and J dropped 0 bases, with 7 bases sitting between them. CDR3 length: 13 amino acids. The CDR3 DNA is TGTGCCAGCAGCCTAAGCATGAACACTGAAGCTTTCTTT. Translated, it gives CASSLSMNTEAFF.

The chain employs TRBV11-3 and TRBJ2-1, with 9 bases aligning to TRBD2. V lost 1 base to trimming and J lost 7 bases; unmatched junction nucleotides: 8. The CDR3 covers 16 residues. Germline CDR1 is SGHNT and CDR2 is YENEEA. CDR3 protein: CASSLVFSGGQNEQFF. In nucleotides, the CDR3 is TGTGCCAGCAGCTTAGTTTTCAGCGGGGGGCAGAATGAGCAGTTCTTC.

The chain has TRBV6-1 and TRBJ1-1; D might be TRBD1 (6 bases). The germline gives CDR1 MNHNS, CDR2 SASEGT. V lost 1 base and J 2 bases, leaving 20 bases between the germline ends. CDR3 length: 18 amino acids. The CDR3 sequence is CASSEVAPEEGVNTEAFF. CDR3 DNA: TGTGCCAGCAGTGAAGTTGCACCGGAAGAGGGGGTAAACACTGAAGCTTTCTTT.

This rearrangement joins TRBV11-2 to TRBJ1-1, with unresolved D. This CDR3 has 17 amino acids. Trimming cost V 0 bases and J 0 bases, with 14 bases left between them. Germline V gene sequence: CDR1 SGHAT, CDR2 FQNNGV. CDR3 sequence: CASSLDGDPVMNTEAFF. DNA of the CDR3: TGTGCCAGCAGCTTAGACGGTGATCCAGTGATGAACACTGAAGCTTTCTTT.

The rearrangement uses TRBV7-9 and TRBJ1-1; 7 nucleotides match TRBD1. The CDR3 has 14 amino acids. The germline gives CDR1 SEHNR, CDR2 FQNEAQ (reference sequence). V lost 7 bases, J lost 1 base, and 6 bases stayed unmatched. CDR3 amino acids: CASIPGGANTEAFF. DNA for the CDR3: TGTGCCAGCATCCCAGGGGGGGCGAACACTGAAGCTTTCTTT.

J is TRBJ2-7 and V is TRBV19; 7 bases map to TRBD1. The CDR3 spans 14 residues. Germline V CDR1 and CDR2: LNHDA, SQIVND (reference sequence). V lost 4 bases, J lost 6 bases, and 9 bases stayed unmatched. CDR3 bases: TGTGCCAGTAGTAGTAGGCAGGGGGTCATCGAGCAGTACTTC. Translated, it gives CASSSRQGVIEQYF.

The CDR3 DNA reads as TGTGCCAGCAGTTTCCGGGGTGGAGCTGGGGCCAACGTCCTGACTTTC. Translated: CASSFRGGAGANVLTF. This chain joins TRBV27 and TRBJ2-6; D is possibly TRBD2 (5 bases). With 3 bases removed from V and 2 bases from J, the gap between germline ends came to 11 bases. CDR1 MNHEY and CDR2 SMNVEV come from the germline V gene (reference sequence). This CDR3 is 16 amino acids long.

This sequence joins TRBV5-4 and TRBJ1-1, with D possibly being TRBD1 (6 bases). CDR1 and CDR2 (germline): SGHNT, YYREEE (reference sequence). The CDR3 is 15 residues long. V was cut by 3 bases and J by 4 bases, with 16 bases left in between. CDR3 bases: TGTGCCAGCAGCTGGCCCGGGACATTGGTCACTGAAGCTTTCTTT. Translated, it gives CASSWPGTLVTEAFF.

In its sample, this clone was seen a few times. This chain connects TRBV27 to TRBJ1-4; D not resolved. Trimming left V 2 bases short and J 8 bases short, with 12 bases between. The CDR3 consists of 14 residues. Germline lookup yields CDR1 MNHEY and CDR2 SMNVEV (reference sequence). The CDR3: CASSLKGRWEKLFF. In nucleotides, the CDR3 is TGTGCCAGCAGTTTAAAAGGCCGCTGGGAAAAACTGTTTTTT.

The chain joins TRBV5-8 to TRBJ2-7, with D tentatively TRBD2 (5 bases). The germline V and J ends were trimmed by 2 bases and 0 bases, with 9 bases remaining between them. CDR1 SGHTS and CDR2 YDEGEE come from the germline V gene. This CDR3 has 14 residues. CDR3 in DNA: TGTGCCAGCAGCTTCGTGGGAGCCTCCTACGAGCAGTACTTC. Protein product: CASSFVGASYEQYF.

The chain uses TRBV6-1 and TRBJ1-5, with D possibly TRBD1 on 6 matching bases. Trimming pared 9 bases from V and 1 base from J, leaving 16 bases between. The CDR3 is 15 residues long. Germline assignment: CDR1 MNHNS and CDR2 SASEGT. The CDR3: CASLLRGVSNQPQHF. For the CDR3, the DNA is TGTGCCAGTCTGCTTAGGGGGGTGAGCAATCAGCCCCAGCATTTT.

As to this clone: The sample contains more than one DNA sequence encoding this CDR3. The V and J genes are TRBV5-1 and TRBJ1-4, with 9 bases matching TRBD1. The CDR3 is 15 residues long. V lost 0 bases, J lost 8 bases, and 5 bases stayed unmatched. Germline V gene data show CDR1 as SGHRS and CDR2 as YFSETQ. The CDR3 nucleotides read TGCGCCAGCAGCTTGGGGGGGACAGGGCGAGAAAAACTGTTTTTT. Translated, it gives CASSLGGTGREKLFF.

The gene calls are TRBV7-3 and TRBJ2-7; a weak D match, TRBD2 (5 bases). The ends were cut back, 1 base at V and 2 bases at J, with 9 bases in the middle. The germline CDR1 and CDR2 sequences are SGHTA and FQGTGA. CDR3 length: 14 amino acids. The CDR3 DNA reads TGTGCCAGCAGCTTAAAGGGCGGGCCCTACGAGCAGTACTTC. It codes for CASSLKGGPYEQYF. The full variable domain, in which reference TRBV7-3 and TRBJ2-7 provide the parts outside the CDR3, is GAGVSQTPSNKVTEKGKYVELRCDPISGHTALYWYRQSLGQGPEFLIYFQGTGAADDSGLPNDRFFAVRPEGSVSTLKIQRTERGDSAVYLCASSLKGGPYEQYFGPGTRLTVT.

The chain recombines TRBV29-1 with TRBJ2-2; the D gene is possibly TRBD2 (5 bases). Germline assignment: CDR1 SQVTM and CDR2 ANQGSEA. The CDR3 is 11 residues long. V lost 4 bases to trimming and J lost 5 bases, with 5 bases between them. The CDR3 region is CSVGGTGELFF. CDR3 DNA sequence: TGCAGCGTTGGAGGGACCGGGGAGCTGTTTTTT.